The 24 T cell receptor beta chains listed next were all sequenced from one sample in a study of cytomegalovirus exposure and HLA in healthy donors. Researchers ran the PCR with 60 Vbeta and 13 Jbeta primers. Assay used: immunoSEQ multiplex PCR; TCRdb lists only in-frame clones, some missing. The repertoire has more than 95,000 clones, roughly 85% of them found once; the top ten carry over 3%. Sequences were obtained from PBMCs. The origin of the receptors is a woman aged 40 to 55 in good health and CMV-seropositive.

CDR3 nucleotides: TGTGCCAGCACCGGGACAGGTTTCTACAATGAGCAGTTCTTC. It codes for CASTGTGFYNEQFF. The gene calls are TRBV7-9 and TRBJ2-1, with TRBD1 identical over 8 bases. Germline-derived CDR1 and CDR2 are SEHNR and FQNEAQ (reference sequence). The V gene end was trimmed by 7 bases and the J gene end by 3 bases; junction bases not matched to a gene: 5. The CDR3 is made up of 14 amino acids.

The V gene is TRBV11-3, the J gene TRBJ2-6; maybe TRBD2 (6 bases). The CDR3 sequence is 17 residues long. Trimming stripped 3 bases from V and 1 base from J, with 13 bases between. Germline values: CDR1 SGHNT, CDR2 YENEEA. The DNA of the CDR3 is TGTGCCAGCAGCTTGGTCACGGGAGCGTCTGGGGCCAACGTCCTGACTTTC. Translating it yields CASSLVTGASGANVLTF.

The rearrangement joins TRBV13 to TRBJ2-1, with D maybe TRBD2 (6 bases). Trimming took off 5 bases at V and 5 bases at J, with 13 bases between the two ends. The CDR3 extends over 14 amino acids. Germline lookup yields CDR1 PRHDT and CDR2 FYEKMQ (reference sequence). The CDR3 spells CASSLLGEDNEQFF. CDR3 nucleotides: TGTGCCAGCAGCCTCCTGGGGGAGGACAATGAGCAGTTCTTC. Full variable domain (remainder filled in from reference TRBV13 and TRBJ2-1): AAGVIQSPRHLIKEKRETATLKCYPIPRHDTVYWYQQGPGQDPQFLISFYEKMQSDKGSIPDRFSAQQFSDYHSELNMSSLELGDSALYFCASSLLGEDNEQFFGPGTRLTVL.

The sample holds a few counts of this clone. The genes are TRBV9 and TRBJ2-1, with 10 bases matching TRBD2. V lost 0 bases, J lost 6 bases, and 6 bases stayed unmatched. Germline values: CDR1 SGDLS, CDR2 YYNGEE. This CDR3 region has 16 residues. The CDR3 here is CASSVVALAGRNEQFF. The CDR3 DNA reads TGTGCCAGCAGCGTAGTCGCACTAGCGGGACGCAATGAGCAGTTCTTC.

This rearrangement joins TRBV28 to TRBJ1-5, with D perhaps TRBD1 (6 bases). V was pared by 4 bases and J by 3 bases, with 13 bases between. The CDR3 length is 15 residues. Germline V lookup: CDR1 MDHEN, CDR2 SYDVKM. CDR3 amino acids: CASSYPTGNNQPQHF. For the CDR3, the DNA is TGTGCCAGCAGTTATCCTACAGGGAACAATCAGCCCCAGCATTTT.

Written as DNA, the CDR3 is TGTGCCAGCAGGCCGGGACAGGGAACACCAATCGTGGGCTACACCTTC. Its protein is CASRPGQGTPIVGYTF. The chain employs TRBV28 and TRBJ1-2; 9 bases fit TRBD1. The CDR3 runs to 16 residues. The V gene's germline CDR1 is MDHEN and CDR2 SYDVKM. V shed 6 bases and J 8 bases; nucleotides not matched to a gene: 16.

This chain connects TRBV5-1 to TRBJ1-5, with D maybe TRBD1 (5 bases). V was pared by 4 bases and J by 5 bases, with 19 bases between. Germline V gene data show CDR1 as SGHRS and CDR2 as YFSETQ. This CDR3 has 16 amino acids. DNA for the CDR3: TGCGCCAGCAGCGAATCGGGCGGGACGGGGGATCAGCCCCAGCATTTT. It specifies CASSESGGTGDQPQHF.

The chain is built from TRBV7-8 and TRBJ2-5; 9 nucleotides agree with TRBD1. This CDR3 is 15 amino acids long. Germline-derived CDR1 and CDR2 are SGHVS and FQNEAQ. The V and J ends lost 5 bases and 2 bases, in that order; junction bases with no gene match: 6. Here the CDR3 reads CASSPRTGVQETQYF. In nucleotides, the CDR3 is TGTGCCAGCAGCCCCAGGACAGGGGTTCAAGAGACCCAGTACTTC.

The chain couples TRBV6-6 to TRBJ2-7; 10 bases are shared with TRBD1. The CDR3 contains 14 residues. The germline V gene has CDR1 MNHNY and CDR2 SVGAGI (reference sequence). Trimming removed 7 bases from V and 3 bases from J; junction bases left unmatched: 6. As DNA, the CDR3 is TGTGCCAGCATTAAGACAGGGGGCTTCTACGAGCAGTACTTC. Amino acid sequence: CASIKTGGFYEQYF.

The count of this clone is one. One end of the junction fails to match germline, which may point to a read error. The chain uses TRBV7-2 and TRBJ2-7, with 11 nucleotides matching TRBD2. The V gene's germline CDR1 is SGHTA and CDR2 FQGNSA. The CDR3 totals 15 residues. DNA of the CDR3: TGTGCCAGCAGCCCAACTAGCGGGAGCTCCTATGAGCAGTACTTC. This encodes CASSPTSGSSYEQYF. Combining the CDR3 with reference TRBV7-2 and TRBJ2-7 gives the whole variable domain GAGVSQSPSNKVTEKGKDVELRCDPISGHTALYWYRQSLGQGLEFLIYFQGNSAPDKSGLPSDRFSAERTGGSVSTLTIQRTQQEDSAVYLCASSPTSGSSYEQYFGPGTRLTVT.

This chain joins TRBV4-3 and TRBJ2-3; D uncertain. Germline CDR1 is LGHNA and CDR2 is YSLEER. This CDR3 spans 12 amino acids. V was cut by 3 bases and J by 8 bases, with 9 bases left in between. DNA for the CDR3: TGCGCCAGCAGCCACCCACCCGGTACGCAGTATTTT. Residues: CASSHPPGTQYF.

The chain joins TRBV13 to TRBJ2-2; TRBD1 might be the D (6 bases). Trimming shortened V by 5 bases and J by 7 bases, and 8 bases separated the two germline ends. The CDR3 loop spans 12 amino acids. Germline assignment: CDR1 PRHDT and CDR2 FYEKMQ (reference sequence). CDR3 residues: CASSRRGGELFF. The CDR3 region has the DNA TGTGCCAGCAGCCGCAGGGGCGGGGAGCTGTTTTTT.

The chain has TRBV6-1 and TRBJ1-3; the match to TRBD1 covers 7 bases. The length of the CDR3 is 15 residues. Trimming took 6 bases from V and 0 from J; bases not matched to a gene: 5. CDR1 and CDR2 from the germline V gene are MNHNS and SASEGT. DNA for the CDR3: TGTGCCAGCAGAGGACAGGAAGTCTCTGGAAACACCATATATTTT. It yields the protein CASRGQEVSGNTIYF.

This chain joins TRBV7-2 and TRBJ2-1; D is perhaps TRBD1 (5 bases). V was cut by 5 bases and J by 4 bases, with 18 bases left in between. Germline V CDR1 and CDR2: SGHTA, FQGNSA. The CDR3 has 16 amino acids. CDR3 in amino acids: CASSHTDQGPYNEQFF. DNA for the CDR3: TGTGCCAGCAGCCACACAGATCAGGGTCCGTACAATGAGCAGTTCTTC.

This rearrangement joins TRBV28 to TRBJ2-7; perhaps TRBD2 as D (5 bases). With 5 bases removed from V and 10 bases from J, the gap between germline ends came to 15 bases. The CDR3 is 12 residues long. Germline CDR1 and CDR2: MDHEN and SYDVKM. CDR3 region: CASSRYRDPQYF. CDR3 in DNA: TGTGCCAGCAGTCGATACCGGGATCCCCAGTACTTC.

CDR3: CASSLETDSYEQYF. The DNA for the CDR3 is TGCGCCAGCAGCTTGGAGACAGACTCCTACGAGCAGTACTTC. The rearrangement joins TRBV5-1 to TRBJ2-5, with D perhaps TRBD1 (5 bases). The J call may be incorrect, as the DNA end agrees better with TRBJ2-7. The CDR3 sequence is 14 residues long. CDR1 SGHRS and CDR2 YFSETQ come from the germline V gene.

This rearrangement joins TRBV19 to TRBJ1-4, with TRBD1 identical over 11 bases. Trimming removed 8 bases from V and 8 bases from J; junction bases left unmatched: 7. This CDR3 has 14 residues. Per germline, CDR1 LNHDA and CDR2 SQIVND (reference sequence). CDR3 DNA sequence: TGTGCCAGTGAGAGGACAGGGGGCAGGGAAAAACTGTTTTTT. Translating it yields CASERTGGREKLFF.

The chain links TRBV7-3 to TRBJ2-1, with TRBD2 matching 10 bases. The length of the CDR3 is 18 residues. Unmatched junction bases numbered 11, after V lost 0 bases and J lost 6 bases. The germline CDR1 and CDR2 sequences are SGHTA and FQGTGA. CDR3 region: CASSLTATLAGVFNEQFF. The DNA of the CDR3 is TGTGCCAGCAGCTTAACCGCAACTCTAGCGGGAGTGTTCAATGAGCAGTTCTTC.

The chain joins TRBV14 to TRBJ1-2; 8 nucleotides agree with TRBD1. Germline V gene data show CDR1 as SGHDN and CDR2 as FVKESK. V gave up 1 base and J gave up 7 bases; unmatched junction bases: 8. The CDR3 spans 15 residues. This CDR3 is CASSQVGQGALGYTF. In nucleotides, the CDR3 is TGTGCCAGCAGCCAAGTTGGACAGGGCGCCCTTGGCTACACCTTC. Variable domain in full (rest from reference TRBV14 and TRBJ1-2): EAGVTQFPSHSVIEKGQTVTLRCDPISGHDNLYWYRRVMGKEIKFLLHFVKESKQDESGMPNNRFLAERTGGTYSTLKVQPAELEDSGVYFCASSQVGQGALGYTFGSGTRLTVV.

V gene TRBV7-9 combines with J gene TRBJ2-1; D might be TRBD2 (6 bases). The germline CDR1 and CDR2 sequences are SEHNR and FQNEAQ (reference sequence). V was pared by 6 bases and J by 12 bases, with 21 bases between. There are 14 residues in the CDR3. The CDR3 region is CASRPTGGPQGQFF. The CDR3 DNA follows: TGTGCCAGCAGACCTACCGGGGGTCCCCAGGGGCAGTTCTTC.

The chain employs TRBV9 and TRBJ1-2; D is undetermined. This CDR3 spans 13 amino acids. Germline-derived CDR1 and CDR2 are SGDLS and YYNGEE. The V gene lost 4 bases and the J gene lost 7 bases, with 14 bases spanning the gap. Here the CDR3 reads CASSRDEVRGYTF. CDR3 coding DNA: TGTGCCAGCAGCCGCGATGAGGTGCGTGGCTACACCTTC.

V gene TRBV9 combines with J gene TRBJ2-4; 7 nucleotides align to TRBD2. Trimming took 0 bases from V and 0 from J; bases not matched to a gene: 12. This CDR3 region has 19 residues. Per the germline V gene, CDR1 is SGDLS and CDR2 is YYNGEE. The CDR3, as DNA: TGTGCCAGCAGCGTAGGGGCGGGAGCGGGAAATCTAGCCAAAAACATTCAGTACTTC. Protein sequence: CASSVGAGAGNLAKNIQYF.

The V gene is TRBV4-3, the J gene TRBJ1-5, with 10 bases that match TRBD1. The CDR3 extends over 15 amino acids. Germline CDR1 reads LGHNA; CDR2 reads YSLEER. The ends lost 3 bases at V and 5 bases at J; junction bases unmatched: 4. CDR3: CASSHRTGGDQPQHF. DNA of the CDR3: TGCGCCAGCAGCCATCGGACAGGGGGAGATCAGCCCCAGCATTTT.

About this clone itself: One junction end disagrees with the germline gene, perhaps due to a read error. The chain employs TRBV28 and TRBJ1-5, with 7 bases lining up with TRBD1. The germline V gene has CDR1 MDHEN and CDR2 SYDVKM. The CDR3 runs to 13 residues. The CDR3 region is CASSLQLPGQPFF. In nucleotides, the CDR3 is TGTGCCAGCAGTTTGCAATTACCGGGACAGCCGTTTTTT. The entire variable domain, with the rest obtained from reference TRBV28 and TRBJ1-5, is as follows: DVKVTQSSRYLVKRTGEKVFLECVQDMDHENMFWYRQDPGLGLRLIYFSYDVKMKEKGDIPEGYSVSREKKERFSLILESASTNQTSMYLCASSLQLPGQPFFGDGTRLSIL.